What follows are 25 T cell receptor beta chains derived from one specimen sequenced in a study of shared clonotypes between healthy human individuals (dated by TCRdb to 2018 to 2021). Receptors were amplified or captured by the immunoSEQ multiplex PCR assay. Imported from immuneACCESS, the table was reduced by TCRdb to in-frame sequences with V and J called. These copies leave out some clones; in studies compared against another copy, an unresolved V gene accounts for under half, and the cause of the remainder is not known. This sample comprises about 600,000 clones, around 97% of them detected only once. About 0.06% of the sample lies in the top ten. Input material: naive CD4+ T cells sorted from blood. Sample cell subset or site, as interpreted from the label and publication: CD45RA+ positively selected. The receptors come from a woman younger than 45 in good health.

This chain uses TRBV6-5 with TRBJ2-3; D is unresolved. The CDR3 length is 14 residues. V dropped 4 bases and J dropped 2 bases, with 10 bases sitting between them. Germline V CDR1 and CDR2: MNHEY, SVGAGI. CDR3 in amino acids: CASSSKGLTDTQYF. DNA of the CDR3: TGTGCCAGCAGTTCCAAGGGCCTCACAGATACGCAGTATTTT.

The gene calls are TRBV10-3 and TRBJ2-7, with TRBD2 matching 12 bases. Trimming cost V 0 bases and J 7 bases; bases outside gene matches: 10. The germline gives CDR1 ENHRY, CDR2 SYGVKD. The length of the CDR3 is 17 residues. The CDR3 region has the DNA TGTGCCATCAGTGAGTCGGCACTAGCGGGAGGCCTGGGGGAGCAGTACTTC. Amino acids: CAISESALAGGLGEQYF.

This clone occurred a few times. V gene TRBV28 combines with J gene TRBJ1-1, with TRBD1 matching 8 bases. The V and J ends lost 6 bases and 1 base, in that order; junction bases with no gene match: 1. This CDR3 has 13 amino acids. Germline loops: CDR1 MDHEN, CDR2 SYDVKM. DNA for the CDR3: TGTGCCAGCAGGGGACAGGCGAACACTGAAGCTTTCTTT. The encoded protein is CASRGQANTEAFF.

The V gene is TRBV2, the J gene TRBJ2-5; a weak D match, TRBD2 (5 bases). The CDR3 has 14 residues. Germline-derived CDR1 and CDR2 are SNHLY and FYNNEI. Trimming shortened V by 2 bases and J by 7 bases, and 14 bases separated the two germline ends. CDR3 loop: CASSESNSDATQYF. CDR3 nucleotide sequence: TGTGCCAGCAGTGAAAGCAATAGCGACGCGACCCAGTACTTC.

This rearrangement joins TRBV23-1 to TRBJ2-7, with TRBD1 matching over 10 bases. TRBV23-1 is recorded as an ORF, its role being uncertain. This CDR3 has 13 residues. V shed 7 bases, J shed 7 bases, and the junction held 7 bases outside the gene matches. CDR3 region: CASNSTGGLEQYF. The DNA of the CDR3 is TGCGCCAGCAACTCGACAGGGGGCCTTGAGCAGTACTTC.

The J gene is TRBJ2-7, the V gene TRBV5-4; the match to TRBD1 covers 7 bases. Trimming took 3 bases from V and 2 from J; bases not matched to a gene: 2. The CDR3 is 13 amino acids. Looked up from germline, CDR1 is SGHNT and CDR2 is YYREEE (reference sequence). The CDR3 protein is CASSWDRTYEQYF. Here the CDR3 DNA reads TGTGCCAGCAGCTGGGACAGAACCTACGAGCAGTACTTC.

The chain is built from TRBV9 and TRBJ2-1, with 9 bases matching TRBD2. The trim removed 0 bases at V and 7 bases at J, leaving 5 bases unmatched. The CDR3 covers 15 residues. Germline values: CDR1 SGDLS, CDR2 YYNGEE. CDR3 sequence reads: CASSVVAGGPNEQFF. The CDR3 nucleotides are TGTGCCAGCAGCGTAGTTGCGGGAGGGCCGAATGAGCAGTTCTTC.

The chain has TRBV15 and TRBJ2-7, with 7 bases fitting TRBD1. The CDR3 extends over 18 amino acids. V lost 0 bases, J lost 5 bases, and 16 bases stayed unmatched. Germline CDR1 reads LNHNV; CDR2 reads YYDKDF (reference sequence). For the CDR3, the DNA is TGTGCCACCAGCAGAGATCGCCAAGTTGTCGGGACAGTTAACGAGCAGTACTTC. Translation: CATSRDRQVVGTVNEQYF. Full variable domain (remainder filled in from reference TRBV15 and TRBJ2-7): DAMVIQNPRYQVTQFGKPVTLSCSQTLNHNVMYWYQQKSSQAPKLLFHYYDKDFNNEADTPDNFQSRRPNTSFCFLDIRSPGLGDTAMYLCATSRDRQVVGTVNEQYFGPGTRLTVT.

The chain employs TRBV28 and TRBJ2-1; tentative D call: TRBD1 (5 bases). V dropped 5 bases and J dropped 3 bases, with 8 bases sitting between them. The CDR3 is 13 residues long. Germline values: CDR1 MDHEN, CDR2 SYDVKM. CDR3 bases: TGTGCCAGCAGTGGCAGGGACTACAATGAGCAGTTCTTC. Its protein product is CASSGRDYNEQFF.

This chain links TRBV2 with TRBJ2-2; 9 bases fit TRBD2. The CDR3 has 14 residues. Germline V CDR1 and CDR2: SNHLY, FYNNEI. J was trimmed by 0 bases and V by 7 bases; bases with no gene match: 0. CDR3 DNA: TGTGCCAGCAAGCGGGAGGCGAACACCGGGGAGCTGTTTTTT. The encoded protein is CASKREANTGELFF.

J is TRBJ2-1 and V is TRBV5-1; TRBD1 or TRBD2 may be the D gene (5 bases each). With 1 base removed from V and 7 bases from J, the gap between germline ends came to 18 bases. CDR1 is SGHRS and CDR2 is YFSETQ in the germline V gene. This CDR3 comprises 16 residues. CDR3 amino acids: CASSLRDPFSRNEQFF. The CDR3 DNA follows: TGCGCCAGCAGCTTGAGGGACCCTTTTTCACGGAATGAGCAGTTCTTC.

The V and J genes are TRBV2 and TRBJ1-2; 8 bases line up with TRBD1. This CDR3 has 14 residues. CDR1 is SNHLY and CDR2 is FYNNEI in the germline V gene. V shed 6 bases, J shed 2 bases, and the junction held 5 bases outside the gene matches. The CDR3 region is CASSGPGGNYGYTF. The CDR3 bases are TGTGCCAGCAGCGGGCCAGGGGGCAACTATGGCTACACCTTC.

The chain recombines TRBV6-1 with TRBJ2-2, with 11 bases identical to TRBD2. The CDR3 sequence is 17 residues long. Germline assignment: CDR1 MNHNS and CDR2 SASEGT. V lost 2 bases, J lost 7 bases, and 9 bases stayed unmatched. Written as DNA, the CDR3 is TGTGCCAGCAGTGAATCCCGGCTAGCGGGGGGAGGCGGGGAGCTGTTTTTT. Translated: CASSESRLAGGGGELFF.

Worth noting for this clone: Other DNA sequences from this sample encode an identical CDR3 as well. The chain links TRBV28 to TRBJ2-5; TRBD1 aligns across 9 bases. The CDR3 has 12 amino acids. Germline V gene data show CDR1 as MDHEN and CDR2 as SYDVKM. Losses at the gene ends were 9 bases for V and 5 bases for J; bases not matched to a gene: 4. DNA for the CDR3: TGTGCCAGTAACAGGGGGCAGGAGACCCAGTACTTC. Translation: CASNRGQETQYF.

The genes are TRBV25-1 and TRBJ2-5; 7 bases map to TRBD1. V was pared by 8 bases and J by 2 bases, with 8 bases of the junction left unmatched. Germline CDR1 reads MGHDK; CDR2 reads SYGVNS. The CDR3 has 14 residues. The CDR3 here is CASPRKGAQETQYF. CDR3 sequence (DNA): TGTGCCAGCCCCCGAAAGGGGGCTCAAGAGACCCAGTACTTC.

The J gene is TRBJ2-7, the V gene TRBV7-6, with 12 bases matching TRBD2. Looked up from germline, CDR1 is SGHVS and CDR2 is FNYEAQ. The CDR3 spans 16 residues. V lost 0 bases to trimming and J lost 5 bases; unmatched junction nucleotides: 5. The CDR3 spells CASSLALAGGIHEQYF. CDR3 nucleotide sequence: TGTGCCAGCAGCTTAGCACTAGCGGGAGGAATCCACGAGCAGTACTTC. The whole variable domain, remainder taken from reference TRBV7-6 and TRBJ2-7, is GAGVSQSPRYKVTKRGQDVALRCDPISGHVSLYWYRQALGQGPEFLTYFNYEAQQDKSGLPNDRFSAERPEGSISTLTIQRTEQRDSAMYRCASSLALAGGIHEQYFGPGTRLTVT.

This clone has a single count. The genes are TRBV11-2 and TRBJ2-7, with D maybe TRBD2 (5 bases). The CDR3 contains 16 residues. V was pared by 5 bases and J by 0 bases, with 17 bases between. Germline lookup yields CDR1 SGHAT and CDR2 FQNNGV. DNA for the CDR3: TGTGCCAGCAGCCCCTCAATAGCGCCGAGCTCCTACGAGCAGTACTTC. As protein: CASSPSIAPSSYEQYF.

The chain uses TRBV27 and TRBJ2-3; D not resolved. The CDR3 sequence is 16 residues long. The V gene lost 3 bases and the J gene lost 2 bases, with 15 bases spanning the gap. The germline CDR1 and CDR2 sequences are MNHEY and SMNVEV (reference sequence). The CDR3 bases are TGTGCCAGCAGTTTTCTAACAAGCCAAGACACAGATACGCAGTATTTT. This sequence encodes CASSFLTSQDTDTQYF.

The chain links TRBV28 to TRBJ2-5; 13 bases agree with TRBD2. CDR3 size: 15 residues. CDR1 MDHEN and CDR2 SYDVKM come from the germline V gene. The ends lost 7 bases at V and 7 bases at J; junction bases unmatched: 9. The CDR3 reads CASIPGLAGLGTQYF. As DNA, the CDR3 is TGTGCCAGCATTCCGGGACTAGCGGGATTGGGGACCCAGTACTTC.

The chain carries TRBV2 and TRBJ1-1, with D unclear. Germline CDR1 and CDR2: SNHLY and FYNNEI. The CDR3 has 15 residues. Trimming removed 5 bases at V and 0 bases at J, with 13 bases between. Here the CDR3 reads CASSYSGLMNTEAFF. CDR3 DNA: TGTGCCAGCAGTTACAGCGGCCTCATGAACACTGAAGCTTTCTTT.

V usage is TRBV6-4 and J usage is TRBJ2-1, with D unresolved. The CDR3 loop spans 13 amino acids. The V end lost 0 bases, the J end lost 9 bases, and 9 bases lay between the germline ends. Germline lookup yields CDR1 MRHNA and CDR2 SNTAGT. Here the CDR3 DNA reads TGTGCCAGCAGTGACTCGTTAAGGAGTGAGCAGTTCTTC. This encodes CASSDSLRSEQFF.

This chain joins TRBV11-2 and TRBJ2-1, with D tentatively TRBD2 (5 bases). Germline CDR1 and CDR2: SGHAT and FQNNGV. CDR3 length: 17 residues. The germline V and J ends were trimmed by 6 bases and 0 bases, with 18 bases remaining between them. The CDR3 DNA follows: TGTGCCAGCAGTCAAAGTGGAACTAGGAGCTCCTACAATGAGCAGTTCTTC. Translating it yields CASSQSGTRSSYNEQFF.

The chain has TRBV11-2 and TRBJ2-7, with 11 bases identical to TRBD2. The trim removed 4 bases at V and 7 bases at J, leaving 15 bases unmatched. The CDR3 loop spans 17 amino acids. The V gene's germline CDR1 is SGHAT and CDR2 FQNNGV. In DNA, the CDR3 is TGTGCCAGCAGCTCACAATCCCAACTAGCGGGAGTTCAAGAGCAGTACTTC. Translated, it gives CASSSQSQLAGVQEQYF.

The genes are TRBV6-1 and TRBJ1-5; D might be TRBD1 (6 bases). There are 13 residues in the CDR3. Germline V gives CDR1 MNHNS, CDR2 SASEGT. Trimming pared 7 bases from V and 5 bases from J, leaving 12 bases between. CDR3 sequence reads: CASTRKGDQPQHF. CDR3 DNA sequence: TGTGCCAGCACACGAAAGGGGGATCAGCCCCAGCATTTT.

Notes on this clone: Other DNA sequences in this sample translate to the same CDR3. V is TRBV6-5 and J is TRBJ2-3; no reliable D call. The germline V and J ends were trimmed by 1 base and 6 bases, with 2 bases remaining between them. This CDR3 has 11 residues. In germline, CDR1 is MNHEY, CDR2 SVGAGI. This CDR3 reads CASSYFDTQYF. The CDR3 region has the DNA TGTGCCAGCAGTTACTTTGATACGCAGTATTTT.